This is a list of T cell receptor beta chains from one sample in a study of identical twins. TCRdb passed the 5' RACE reads through MiXCR, listing each CDR3 protein once. Altogether a few hundred thousand distinct CDR3 sequences are present, approximately 17% being singletons, with the ten largest covering 10% to 15%. The material sequenced was naive T cells sorted from blood. The receptors were sampled from a man aged 50-60 years in good health. Each CDR3 is given with its conserved first and last residue. The D gene is left open where the match is weak. A row's size may be missing; if present it is once, few, many or a size class.

CASTPLANSYNEQFF,TGCGCCAGCACCCCACTAGCGAACTCCTACAATGAGCAGTTCTTC,TRBD2,TRBJ2-1,few,TRBV4-3
CAISEARGTDTQYF,TGTGCCATCAGTGAAGCTAGGGGCACAGATACGCAGTATTTT,NA,TRBJ2-3,many,TRBV10-3
CSVLLAGIGSTDTQYF,TGCAGCGTTCTATTAGCGGGGATTGGGAGCACAGATACGCAGTATTTT,TRBD2,TRBJ2-3,many,TRBV29-1
CASSLQSGRGSEQYF,TGTGCCAGCAGTTTACAGAGCGGGAGGGGCAGCGAGCAGTACTTC,TRBD2,TRBJ2-7,many,TRBV27
CSAGGALTASYNEQFF,TGCAGTGCTGGGGGGGCCTTGACAGCCTCCTACAATGAGCAGTTCTTC,NA,TRBJ2-1,few,TRBV20-1
CASSLREARADTQYF,TGTGCCAGCAGCCTGCGGGAGGCCCGCGCAGATACGCAGTATTTT,TRBD2,TRBJ2-3,many,TRBV14
CATSDFVQETQYF,TGTGCCACCAGTGATTTCGTCCAAGAGACCCAGTACTTC,NA,TRBJ2-5,NA,TRBV24-1
CASSLRVGGLETQYF,TGTGCCAGCAGTTTAAGGGTGGGAGGGTTAGAGACCCAGTACTTC,TRBD2,TRBJ2-5,NA,TRBV12-3/TRBV12-4
CASSQEGNSAYNEQFF,TGCGCCAGCAGCCAAGAAGGAAATAGCGCCTACAATGAGCAGTTCTTC,NA,TRBJ2-1,NA,TRBV4-1
CASSWWYEVDGYTF,TGTGCCAGCAGCTGGTGGTATGAGGTAGATGGCTACACCTTC,NA,TRBJ1-2,NA,TRBV7-2
CSARGALAGGPGYEQYF,TGCAGTGCTAGAGGGGCCCTAGCGGGAGGGCCCGGCTACGAGCAGTACTTC,TRBD2,TRBJ2-7,few,TRBV20-1
CASSLSYSQGDEQYF,TGTGCCAGCAGTTTATCTTACAGTCAGGGGGACGAGCAGTACTTC,TRBD1,TRBJ2-7,few,TRBV28
CASSLRGSGGAYEQYF,TGTGCCAGCAGTTTACGCGGTAGCGGGGGGGCGTACGAGCAGTACTTC,TRBD2,TRBJ2-7,few,TRBV27
CAGGGLSYNEQFF,TGTGCCGGGGGGGGGCTATCCTACAATGAGCAGTTCTTC,NA,TRBJ2-1,NA,TRBV7-8
CSVEVLRDWSKTQYF,TGCAGCGTTGAAGTTTTGCGTGACTGGAGCAAGACCCAGTACTTC,NA,TRBJ2-5,few,TRBV29-1
CASSLGRETYEQYF,TGTGCCAGCAGCTTGGGGCGGGAAACCTACGAGCAGTACTTC,NA,TRBJ2-7,NA,TRBV5-5
CASSSTTWGQPQHF,TGTGCCAGCAGTTCGACCACGTGGGGTCAGCCCCAGCATTTT,NA,TRBJ1-5,NA,TRBV28
CSARGTGSNEQYF,TGCAGTGCTAGAGGGACAGGGAGCAACGAGCAGTACTTC,TRBD1,TRBJ2-7,NA,TRBV20-1
CASSQVAGGDGYTF,TGTGCCAGCAGCCAAGTGGCAGGGGGCGATGGCTACACCTTC,TRBD1,TRBJ1-2,NA,TRBV14
CASSPSGTSGIRHFGIVYNEQFF,TGTGCCAGCAGCCCGTCCGGGACTAGCGGGATCCGGCACTTCGGGATAGTGTACAATGAGCAGTTCTTC,TRBD2,TRBJ2-1,NA,TRBV4-2
CASSEGVYEQYF,TGTGCCAGCAGTGAAGGGGTGTACGAGCAGTACTTC,NA,TRBJ2-7,many,TRBV25-1
CASSLASGTSNQPQHF,TGCGCCAGCAGCTTGGCCTCAGGGACAAGCAATCAGCCCCAGCATTTT,NA,TRBJ1-5,many,TRBV5-1
CASSPRDAQQTQYF,TGTGCCAGCTCACCTCGGGACGCCCAGCAGACCCAGTACTTC,NA,TRBJ2-5,NA,TRBV18
CSARVGGSGYTF,TGCAGTGCTAGAGTTGGGGGCTCTGGCTACACCTTC,NA,TRBJ1-2,many,TRBV20-1
CASSQVPRSTGELFF,TGTGCCAGCAGTCAGGTCCCGCGAAGCACCGGGGAGCTGTTTTTT,NA,TRBJ2-2,many,TRBV27
CATSDFGSHSTDTQYF,TGTGCCACCAGTGATTTCGGCAGCCATAGCACAGATACGCAGTATTTT,NA,TRBJ2-3,once,TRBV24-1
CASSLAPDLYGYTF,TGTGCCAGCAGCTTAGCCCCGGACCTCTATGGCTACACCTTC,NA,TRBJ1-2,NA,TRBV11-2
CASSFRDSFFNEQFF,TGCGCCAGCAGCTTCCGGGACAGTTTTTTCAATGAGCAGTTCTTC,TRBD1,TRBJ2-1,NA,TRBV5-1